This T cell receptor beta chain was captured in a study of blood T cell repertoires in COVID-19. Study as a whole: T cells, B-cell-depleted T cells, or PBMCs supplied cDNA or gDNA.

V was pared by 2 bases and J by 3 bases, with 10 bases between. Germline V CDR1 and CDR2: LGHDT, YNNKEL (reference sequence). The CDR3 runs to 15 residues. Authors' methods: Estimation of nucleated cell counts relied on the amplification of reference gene primers. Data came from immunoSEQ multiplex PCR; TCRdb stores just in-frame clones and leaves some out. V and J calls and clone size follow that table, whereas D and trimming were derived from the DNA. The sample lists approximately 120,000 clones, around 83% occurring once. The chain employs TRBV3-1 (or the pseudogene TRBV3-2) and TRBJ2-2, with D possibly TRBD2 on 5 matching bases. Sequenced: peripheral blood. This receptor was identified in a man in his sixties with acute or convalescent COVID-19. The CDR3 DNA reads as TGTGCCAGCAGCCAACAAACTAGGGACACCGGGGAGCTGTTTTTT. Protein product: CASSQQTRDTGELFF.